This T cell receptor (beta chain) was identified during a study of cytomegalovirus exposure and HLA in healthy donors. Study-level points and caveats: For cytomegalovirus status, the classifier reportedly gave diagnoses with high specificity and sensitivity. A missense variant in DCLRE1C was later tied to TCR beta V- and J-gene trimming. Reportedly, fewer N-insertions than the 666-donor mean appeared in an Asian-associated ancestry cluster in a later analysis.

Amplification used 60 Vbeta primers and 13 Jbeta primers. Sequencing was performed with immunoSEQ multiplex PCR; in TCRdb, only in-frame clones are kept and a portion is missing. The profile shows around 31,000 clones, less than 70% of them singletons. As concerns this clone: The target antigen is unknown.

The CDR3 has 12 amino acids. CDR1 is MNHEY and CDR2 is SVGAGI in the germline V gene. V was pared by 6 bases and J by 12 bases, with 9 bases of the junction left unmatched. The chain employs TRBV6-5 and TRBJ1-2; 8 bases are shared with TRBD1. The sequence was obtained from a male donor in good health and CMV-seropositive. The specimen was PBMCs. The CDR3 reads CASSINQGAHTF. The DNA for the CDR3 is TGTGCCAGCAGCATAAACCAGGGGGCTCACACCTTC.